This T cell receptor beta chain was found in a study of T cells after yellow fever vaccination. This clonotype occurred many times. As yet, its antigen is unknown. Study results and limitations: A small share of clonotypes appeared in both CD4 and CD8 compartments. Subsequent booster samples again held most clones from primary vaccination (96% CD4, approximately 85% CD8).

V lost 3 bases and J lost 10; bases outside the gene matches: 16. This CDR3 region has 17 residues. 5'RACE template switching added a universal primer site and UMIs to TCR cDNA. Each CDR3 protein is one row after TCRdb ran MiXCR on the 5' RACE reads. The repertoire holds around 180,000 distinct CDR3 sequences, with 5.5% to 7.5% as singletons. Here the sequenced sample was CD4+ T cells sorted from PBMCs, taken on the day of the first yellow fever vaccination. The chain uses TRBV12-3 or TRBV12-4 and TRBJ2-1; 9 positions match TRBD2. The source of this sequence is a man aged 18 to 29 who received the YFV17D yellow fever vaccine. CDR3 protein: CASSFFRGGGAYGEQFF. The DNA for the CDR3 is TGTGCCAGCAGTTTCTTTAGAGGCGGGGGGGCTTATGGGGAGCAGTTCTTC.